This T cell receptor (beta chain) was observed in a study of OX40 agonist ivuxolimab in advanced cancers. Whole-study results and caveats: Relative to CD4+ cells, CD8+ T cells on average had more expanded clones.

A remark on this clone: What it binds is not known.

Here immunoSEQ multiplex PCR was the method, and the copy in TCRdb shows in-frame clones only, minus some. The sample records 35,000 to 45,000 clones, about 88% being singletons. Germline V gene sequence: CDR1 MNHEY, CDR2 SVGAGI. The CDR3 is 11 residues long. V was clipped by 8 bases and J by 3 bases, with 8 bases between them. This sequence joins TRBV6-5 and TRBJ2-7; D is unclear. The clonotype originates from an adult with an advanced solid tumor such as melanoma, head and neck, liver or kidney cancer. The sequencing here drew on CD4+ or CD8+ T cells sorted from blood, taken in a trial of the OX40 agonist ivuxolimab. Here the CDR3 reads CASGGNYEQYF. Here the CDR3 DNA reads TGTGCCAGCGGCGGAAACTACGAGCAGTACTTC.